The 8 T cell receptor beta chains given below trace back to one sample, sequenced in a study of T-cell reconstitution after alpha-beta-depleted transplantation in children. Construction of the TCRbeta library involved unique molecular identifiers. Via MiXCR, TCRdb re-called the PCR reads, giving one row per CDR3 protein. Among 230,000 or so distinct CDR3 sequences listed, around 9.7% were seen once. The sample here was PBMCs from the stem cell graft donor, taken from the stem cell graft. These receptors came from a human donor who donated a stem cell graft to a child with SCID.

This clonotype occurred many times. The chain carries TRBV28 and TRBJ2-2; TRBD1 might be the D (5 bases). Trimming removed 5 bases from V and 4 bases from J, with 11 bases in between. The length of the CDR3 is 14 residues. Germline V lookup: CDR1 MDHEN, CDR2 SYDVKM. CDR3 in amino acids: CASSTRQSTGELFF. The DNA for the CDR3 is TGTGCCAGCAGTACTCGACAGAGCACCGGGGAGCTGTTTTTT.

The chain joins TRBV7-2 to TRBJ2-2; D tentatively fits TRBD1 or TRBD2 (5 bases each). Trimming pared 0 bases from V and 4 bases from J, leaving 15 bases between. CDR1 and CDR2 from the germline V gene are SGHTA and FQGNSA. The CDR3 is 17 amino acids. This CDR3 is CASSLALLAGTTGELFF. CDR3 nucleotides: TGTGCCAGCAGCTTAGCGCTCCTGGCAGGGACCACCGGGGAGCTGTTTTTT.

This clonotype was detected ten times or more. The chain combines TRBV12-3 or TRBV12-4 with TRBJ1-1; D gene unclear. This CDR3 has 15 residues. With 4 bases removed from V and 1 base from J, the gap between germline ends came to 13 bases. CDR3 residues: CASSWSRGRNTEAFF. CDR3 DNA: TGTGCCAGCAGTTGGTCGCGAGGGAGGAACACTGAAGCTTTCTTT.

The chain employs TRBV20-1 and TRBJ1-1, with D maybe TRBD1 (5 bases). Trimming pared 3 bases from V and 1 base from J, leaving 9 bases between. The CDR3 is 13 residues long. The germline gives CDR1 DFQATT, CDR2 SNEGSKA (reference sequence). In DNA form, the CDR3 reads TGCAGTGCTAGTTGGACATCGAACACTGAAGCTTTCTTT. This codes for CSASWTSNTEAFF.

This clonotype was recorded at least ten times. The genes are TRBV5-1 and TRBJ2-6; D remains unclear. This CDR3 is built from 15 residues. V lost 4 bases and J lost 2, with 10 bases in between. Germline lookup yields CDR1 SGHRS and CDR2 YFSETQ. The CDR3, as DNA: TGCGCCAGCAGCCTGGGCCCCGCTGGGGCCAACGTCCTGACTTTC. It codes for CASSLGPAGANVLTF.

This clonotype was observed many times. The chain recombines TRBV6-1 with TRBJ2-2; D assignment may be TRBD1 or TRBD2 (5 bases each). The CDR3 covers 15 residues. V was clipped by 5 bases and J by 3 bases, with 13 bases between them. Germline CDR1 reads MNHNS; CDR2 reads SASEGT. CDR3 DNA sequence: TGTGCCAGCAGTCCCCGAGGGGCGGACACCGGGGAGCTGTTTTTT. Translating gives CASSPRGADTGELFF.

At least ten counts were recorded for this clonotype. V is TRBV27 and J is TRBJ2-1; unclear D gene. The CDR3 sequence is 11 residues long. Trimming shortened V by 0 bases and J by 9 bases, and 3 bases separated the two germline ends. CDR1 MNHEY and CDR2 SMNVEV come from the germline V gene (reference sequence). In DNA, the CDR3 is TGTGCCAGCAGTTTATCGGGTGAGCAGTTCTTC. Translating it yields CASSLSGEQFF.

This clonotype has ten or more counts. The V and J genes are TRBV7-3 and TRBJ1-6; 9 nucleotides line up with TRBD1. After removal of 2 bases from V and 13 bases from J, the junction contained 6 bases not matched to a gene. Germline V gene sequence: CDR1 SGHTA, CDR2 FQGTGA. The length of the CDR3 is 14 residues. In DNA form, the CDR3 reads TGTGCCAGCAGCTTAGGGGACAGGGAGGGTCCCCTCCACTTT. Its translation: CASSLGDREGPLHF.